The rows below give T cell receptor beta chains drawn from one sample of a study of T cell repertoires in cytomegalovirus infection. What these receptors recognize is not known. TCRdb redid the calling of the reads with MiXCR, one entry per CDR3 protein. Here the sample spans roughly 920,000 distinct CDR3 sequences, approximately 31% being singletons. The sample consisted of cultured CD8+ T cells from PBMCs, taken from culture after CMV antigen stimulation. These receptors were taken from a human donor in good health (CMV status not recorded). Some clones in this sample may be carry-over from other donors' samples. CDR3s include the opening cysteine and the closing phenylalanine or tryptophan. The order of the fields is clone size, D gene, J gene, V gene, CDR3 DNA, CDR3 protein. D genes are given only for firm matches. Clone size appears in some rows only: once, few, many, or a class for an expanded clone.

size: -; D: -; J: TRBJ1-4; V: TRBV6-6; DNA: TGTGCCAGCTGCTTAAACTCCGCAACTAATGAAAAACTGTTTTTT; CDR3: CASCLNSATNEKLFF
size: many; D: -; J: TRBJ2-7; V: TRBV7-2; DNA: TGTGCCAGCAGCCATTGGGGGCCCTACGAGCAGTACTTC; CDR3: CASSHWGPYEQYF
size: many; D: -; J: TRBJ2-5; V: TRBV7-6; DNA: TGTGCCAGCAGCTCTCGAACACTAGGGGAGACCCAGTACTTC; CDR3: CASSSRTLGETQYF
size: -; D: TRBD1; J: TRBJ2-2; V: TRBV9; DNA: TGTGCCAACAGCGCAAGACAGGGCCTGAACACCGGGGAGCTGTTTTTT; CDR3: CANSARQGLNTGELFF
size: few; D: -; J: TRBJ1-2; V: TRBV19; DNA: TGTGCCAGTAACTCCGTAGGCTATGGCTACACCTTC; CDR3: CASNSVGYGYTF
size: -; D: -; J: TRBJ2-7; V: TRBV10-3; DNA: TGTGCCATCAGTAGGGACGGAAATACCCTGGACGAGCAGTACTTC; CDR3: CAISRDGNTLDEQYF
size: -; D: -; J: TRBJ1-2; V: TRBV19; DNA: TGTGCCAGTAGTCTTTTGCCCGGCTATGGCTACACCTTC; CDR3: CASSLLPGYGYTF
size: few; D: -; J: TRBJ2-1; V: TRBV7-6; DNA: TGTGCCAGCAGTGCCGGGGCGAGTGAGCAGTTCTTC; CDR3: CASSAGASEQFF
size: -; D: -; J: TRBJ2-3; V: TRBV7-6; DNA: TGTGTCAGCGGACCCCCGAGGCCGACAGATACGCAGTATTTT; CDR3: CVSGPPRPTDTQYF
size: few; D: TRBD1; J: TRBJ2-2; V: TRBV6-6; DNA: TGTGCCAGCAGGCCGGGGACAGGGCTTGTTGGGGAGCTGTTTTTT; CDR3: CASRPGTGLVGELFF
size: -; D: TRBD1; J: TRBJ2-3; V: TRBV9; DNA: TGTGCCAGCAGCGTAGAGGCAACGACAGGGATTTTGGCAGATACGCAGTATTTT; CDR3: CASSVEATTGILADTQYF
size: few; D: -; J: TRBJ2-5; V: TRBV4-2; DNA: TGTGCCAGCAGCCAAGATTTCCAGAGTTCCCCCCAAGAGACCCAGTACTTC; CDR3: CASSQDFQSSPQETQYF
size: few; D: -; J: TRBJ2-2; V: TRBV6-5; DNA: TGTGCCAGCAGTTACTCGAAGGGGCCCCCTTGGACCGGGGAGCTGTTTTTT; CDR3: CASSYSKGPPWTGELFF
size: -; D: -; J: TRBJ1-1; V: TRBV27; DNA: TGTGCCAGCAGTTTATATTCGGCGTCAGGGAAAACTTTCTTT; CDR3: CASSLYSASGKTFF
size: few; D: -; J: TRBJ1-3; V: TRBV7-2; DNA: TGTGCCAGCAGCTTATATGACAGTTTCTTCTCTGGAAACACCATATATTTT; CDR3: CASSLYDSFFSGNTIYF
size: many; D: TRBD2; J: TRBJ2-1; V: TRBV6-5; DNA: TGTGCCAGCAGTGGAGTAGCGGGGGCCTACAATGAGCAGTTCTTC; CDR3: CASSGVAGAYNEQFF
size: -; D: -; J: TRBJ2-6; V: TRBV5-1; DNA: TGCGTCAGCAGCTTGGCTGGGGCCAACGTCCTGACTTTC; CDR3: CVSSLAGANVLTF